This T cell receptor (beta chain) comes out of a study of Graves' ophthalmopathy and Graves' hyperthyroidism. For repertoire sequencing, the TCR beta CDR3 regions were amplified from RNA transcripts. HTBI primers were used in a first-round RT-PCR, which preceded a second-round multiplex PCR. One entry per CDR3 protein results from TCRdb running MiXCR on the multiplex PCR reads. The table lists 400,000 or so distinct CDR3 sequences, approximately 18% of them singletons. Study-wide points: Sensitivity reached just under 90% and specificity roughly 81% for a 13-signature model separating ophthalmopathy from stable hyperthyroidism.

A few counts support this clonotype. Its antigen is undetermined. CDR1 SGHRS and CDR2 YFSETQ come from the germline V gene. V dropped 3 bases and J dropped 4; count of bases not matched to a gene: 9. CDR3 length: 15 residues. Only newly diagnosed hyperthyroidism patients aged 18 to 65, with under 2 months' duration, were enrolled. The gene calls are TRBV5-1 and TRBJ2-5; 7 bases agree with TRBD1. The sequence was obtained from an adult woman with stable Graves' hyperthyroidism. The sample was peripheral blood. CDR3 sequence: CASSWTGRGGETQYF. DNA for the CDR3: TGCGCCAGCAGCTGGACAGGTAGGGGCGGAGAGACCCAGTACTTC.